This T cell receptor beta chain was documented in a study of blood T cell repertoires in COVID-19. The repertoire was sequenced with immunoSEQ multiplex PCR; TCRdb's copy has only in-frame clones and lacks some. Of 100,000 or so clones listed, 75% to 95% are singletons. V was trimmed by 0 bases and J by 4 bases, leaving 13 bases between them. The germline V gene encodes CDR1 SGHDT and CDR2 YYEEEE. This CDR3 region has 15 residues. The sequence derives from a woman between 50 and 59 years old in a cohort sampled during active COVID-19. The chain combines TRBV5-6 with TRBJ1-2; a possible D gene is TRBD1 (6 bases). The sequencing input was peripheral blood. The CDR3 sequence is CASSLVGQGTYGYTF. For the CDR3, the DNA is TGTGCCAGCAGCTTGGTTGGGCAGGGGACCTATGGCTACACCTTC.